The rows below give T cell receptor beta chains drawn from one sample of a study of cytomegalovirus exposure and HLA in healthy donors. Repertoires were generated with immunoSEQ multiplex PCR, while TCRdb's copy carries only in-frame clones and drops some. This table has 98,000 or so clones, over 60% appearing once. The material sequenced was PBMCs. The receptors were sampled from a woman aged 18-30 years in good health and CMV-seropositive. CDR3s include the opening cysteine and the closing phenylalanine or tryptophan. A D gene is named only where the DNA matches it firmly. Some rows have no size entry. The others give once, few or many, or a class for an expanded clone.

v_call	j_call	d_call	clone_size	cdr3_aa	cdr3_nt
TRBV2	TRBJ2-7	NA	NA	CASRATPGTGSYEQYF	TGTGCCAGCAGAGCCACCCCGGGAACCGGCTCATACGAGCAGTACTTC
TRBV6-1	TRBJ2-7	NA	NA	CAGAWTTSYEQYF	TGTGCCGGAGCATGGACAACCTCCTACGAGCAGTACTTC
TRBV19	TRBJ1-1	TRBD1	NA	CASSPGQGNTEAFF	TGTGCCAGTAGTCCCGGACAGGGGAACACTGAAGCTTTCTTT
TRBV5-1	TRBJ2-2	TRBD1	NA	CASSLGTDTGELFF	TGCGCCAGCAGCCTCGGGACAGACACCGGGGAGCTGTTTTTT
TRBV10-3	TRBJ1-1	NA	few	CAISDPQGLGTEAFF	TGTGCCATCAGTGACCCACAGGGATTAGGTACTGAAGCTTTCTTT
TRBV2	TRBJ2-1	TRBD2	NA	CASSPLAGGTYNEQFF	TGTGCCAGCAGTCCTCTAGCGGGAGGAACCTACAATGAGCAGTTCTTC
TRBV4-2	TRBJ1-5	TRBD1	NA	CASSQDGTGGNQPQHF	TGTGCCAGCAGCCAAGATGGGACAGGGGGTAATCAGCCCCAGCATTTT
TRBV27	TRBJ2-1	TRBD2	NA	CASSSSGSSSYNEQFF	TGTGCCAGCAGTTCTAGCGGGTCTAGCTCCTACAATGAGCAGTTCTTC
TRBV6-4	TRBJ2-1	TRBD2	NA	CASSDGLAGDNEQFF	TGTGCCAGCAGTGACGGACTAGCGGGAGACAATGAGCAGTTCTTC
TRBV28	TRBJ1-2	TRBD1	NA	CASEGTAYGYTF	TGTGCCAGCGAGGGGACAGCCTATGGCTACACCTTC
TRBV29-1	TRBJ2-5	NA	NA	CSVRAGTGVEETQYF	TGCAGCGTCCGTGCTGGTACGGGGGTAGAAGAGACCCAGTACTTC
TRBV5-1	TRBJ2-7	NA	NA	CASSFERSYEQYF	TGCGCCAGCAGCTTTGAACGCTCCTACGAGCAGTACTTC
TRBV6-1	TRBJ2-7	NA	NA	CASSGLAYEQYF	TGTGCCAGCAGTGGACTGGCCTACGAGCAGTACTTC
TRBV19	TRBJ1-5	NA	few	CASSTRGEAPRPQHF	TGTGCCAGTAGTACCCGGGGGGAGGCCCCTCGGCCCCAGCATTTT
TRBV2	TRBJ1-4	NA	NA	CASSDSGGARKLFF	TGTGCCAGCAGTGACTCGGGGGGTGCTCGAAAACTGTTTTTT
TRBV2	TRBJ1-2	TRBD1	NA	CASSEGTGGTYGYTF	TGTGCCAGCAGTGAAGGGACAGGGGGGACCTATGGCTACACCTTC
TRBV18	TRBJ2-3	TRBD2	once	CASSPGQRGRTDTQYF	TGTGCCAGCTCACCTGGACAGCGGGGGAGGACAGATACGCAGTATTTT
TRBV15	TRBJ1-2	TRBD1	few	CATSRGPGGSYGYTF	TGTGCCACCAGCAGAGGCCCAGGGGGTTCCTATGGCTACACCTTC
TRBV6-1	TRBJ2-7	NA	NA	CALKGQALLEQYF	TGTGCCCTTAAGGGGCAGGCCCTTTTAGAGCAGTACTTC
TRBV6-1	TRBJ1-1	TRBD1	NA	CASSRAGGAPEAFF	TGTGCCAGCAGTAGAGCAGGGGGCGCTCCAGAAGCTTTCTTT
TRBV20-1	TRBJ2-1	NA	NA	CSAIAYNEQFF	TGCAGTGCTATAGCCTACAATGAGCAGTTCTTC
TRBV4-1	TRBJ2-7	TRBD1	NA	CASSQWVTGDAEQYF	TGCGCCAGCAGCCAATGGGTAACAGGGGACGCCGAGCAGTACTTC
TRBV5-6	TRBJ2-4	NA	NA	CASSTGEVGVPPYF	TGTGCCAGCAGCACAGGGGAGGTAGGTGTCCCCCCGTACTTC
TRBV6-1	TRBJ1-1	TRBD1	NA	CASSAGQGNTEAFF	TGTGCCAGCAGTGCCGGACAGGGGAACACTGAAGCTTTCTTT
TRBV7-9	TRBJ2-1	NA	NA	CASSLGVGETTYNEQFF	TGTGCCAGCAGCTTAGGGGTTGGGGAGACGACCTACAATGAGCAGTTCTTC
TRBV28	TRBJ2-7	TRBD2	many	CASSLVVLAGAYEQYF	TGTGCCAGCAGTTTAGTAGTGTTAGCGGGAGCCTACGAGCAGTACTTC
TRBV14	TRBJ1-2	NA	few	CASSQSLRGAGGYTF	TGTGCCAGCAGCCAAAGCCTCCGGGGGGCAGGTGGCTACACCTTC
TRBV28	TRBJ1-5	TRBD1	NA	CASSGRRDRGPSQPQHF	TGTGCCAGCAGTGGACGCCGGGACAGGGGGCCTAGTCAGCCCCAGCATTTT
TRBV6-6	TRBJ1-3	NA	NA	CASTAGVSGNTIYF	TGTGCCAGCACCGCGGGGGTCTCTGGAAACACCATATATTTT
TRBV14	TRBJ2-3	NA	NA	CASSPVGTTGDTQYF	TGTGCCAGCAGCCCCGTAGGCACGACGGGGGATACGCAGTATTTT
TRBV10-3	TRBJ1-5	TRBD1	NA	CAISETGARLALRYLSNQPQHF	TGTGCCATCAGTGAGACAGGGGCGAGACTCGCCTTGAGATATCTGAGCAATCAGCCCCAGCATTTT
TRBV12-5	TRBJ2-7	NA	NA	CASGLSGAHEQYF	TGTGCTAGTGGTTTGTCAGGGGCCCACGAGCAGTACTTC
TRBV6-6	TRBJ1-1	TRBD1	NA	CASSRTGQTEAFF	TGTGCCAGCAGTCGGACAGGGCAGACTGAAGCTTTCTTT
TRBV10-3	TRBJ2-7	NA	NA	CAISESGLALEQYF	TGTGCCATCAGTGAGTCTGGGCTAGCGTTGGAGCAGTACTTC
TRBV6-5	TRBJ2-5	TRBD2	NA	CASSSGLAGSGETQYF	TGTGCCAGCAGTTCTGGACTAGCGGGATCGGGGGAGACCCAGTACTTC
TRBV6-5	TRBJ2-5	TRBD1	few	CASRYRGPDQETQYF	TGTGCCAGCAGGTACAGGGGGCCAGACCAAGAGACCCAGTACTTC
TRBV2	TRBJ2-6	NA	few	CASSVGSSGANVLTF	TGTGCCAGCAGTGTGGGCAGCTCTGGGGCCAACGTCCTGACTTTC
TRBV5-6	TRBJ1-1	NA	few	CASSPGLPAEAFF	TGTGCCAGCAGCCCGGGGTTACCCGCTGAAGCTTTCTTT
TRBV9	TRBJ1-5	TRBD1	NA	CASSNTDRVGQPQHF	TGTGCCAGCAGCAACACGGACAGGGTGGGTCAGCCCCAGCATTTT
TRBV9	TRBJ2-1	NA	once	CASSVGDSATRDEQFF	TGTGCCAGCAGCGTAGGCGACTCGGCCACCCGCGATGAGCAGTTCTTC
TRBV7-9	TRBJ1-1	NA	NA	CASSLAGGMNTEAFF	TGTGCCAGCAGCTTAGCGGGAGGGATGAACACTGAAGCTTTCTTT
TRBV5-1	TRBJ1-1	NA	NA	CASSLGPGTEAFF	TGCGCCAGCAGCTTGGGACCGGGGACTGAAGCTTTCTTT
TRBV29-1	TRBJ1-1	NA	NA	CSTLQNTEAFF	TGCAGCACACTACAGAACACTGAAGCTTTCTTT
TRBV5-4	TRBJ2-1	TRBD1	NA	CASSNGQGSSYNEQFF	TGTGCCAGCAGCAACGGACAGGGAAGCTCCTACAATGAGCAGTTCTTC
TRBV5-1	TRBJ1-4	NA	NA	CASTQSEVPEKLFF	TGCGCCAGCACACAGTCCGAAGTCCCGGAAAAACTGTTTTTT